These 12 T cell receptor beta chains originate from one sample sequenced in a study of blood T cell repertoires in COVID-19. TCRdb's table, derived via immunoSEQ multiplex PCR, lists solely in-frame clones and lacks some. The repertoire consists of tens of thousands of clones, with more than 75% occurring once and the leading ten covering about 5.1%. Sequenced input: peripheral blood. Source of these receptors: a man older than 75 in a cohort sampled during active COVID-19.

The chain employs TRBV30 and TRBJ1-5; D may be TRBD1 (5 bases). CDR3 length equals 13 residues. From germline, CDR1 is GTSNPN and CDR2 SVGIG (reference sequence). Trimming took off 0 bases at V and 7 bases at J, with 10 bases between the two ends. The CDR3 nucleotides are TGTGCCTGGAGTGTAAAGGGGAACCAGCCCCAGCATTTT. As protein: CAWSVKGNQPQHF.

The V and J genes are TRBV14 and TRBJ1-3; D unclear. This CDR3 has 16 amino acids. Germline-derived CDR1 and CDR2 are SGHDN and FVKESK. V dropped 5 bases and J dropped 0 bases, with 14 bases sitting between them. CDR3 nucleotides: TGTGCCAGCAGCACCCGCGGTAAACTCTCTGGAAACACCATATATTTT. Its protein is CASSTRGKLSGNTIYF.

This clone was recorded once. This chain links TRBV5-1 with TRBJ2-1, with TRBD2 identical over 14 bases. CDR1 is SGHRS, CDR2 YFSETQ, per germline. The CDR3 is made up of 16 amino acids. V lost 0 bases to trimming and J lost 6 bases; unmatched junction nucleotides: 2. CDR3 sequence: CASSLGLAGGLNEQFF. The CDR3 coding sequence is TGCGCCAGCAGCTTGGGACTAGCGGGGGGGCTCAATGAGCAGTTCTTC.

The chain is built from TRBV6-2 or TRBV6-3 and TRBJ2-3, with 10 bases that match TRBD1. With V trimmed by 4 bases and J by 8 bases, 6 bases remained unmatched. The CDR3 has 14 residues. Germline loops: CDR1 MNHEY, CDR2 SVGEGT. This CDR3 reads CASSSTDRGGTQYF. Here the CDR3 DNA reads TGTGCCAGCAGTTCAACGGACAGGGGGGGTACGCAGTATTTT.

The chain combines TRBV19 with TRBJ1-1; D is undetermined. With 1 base removed from V and 4 bases from J, the gap between germline ends came to 16 bases. CDR3 size: 16 residues. Looked up from germline, CDR1 is LNHDA and CDR2 is SQIVND (reference sequence). In DNA, the CDR3 is TGTGCCAGTAGTATAGGAGGGTCGTACCCAGGCACTGAAGCTTTCTTT. Translated: CASSIGGSYPGTEAFF.

The chain is built from TRBV19 and TRBJ1-5; TRBD1 agrees at 10 bases. Losses at the gene ends were 3 bases for V and 7 bases for J; bases not matched to a gene: 3. The CDR3 loop spans 14 amino acids. CDR1 is LNHDA and CDR2 is SQIVND in the germline V gene (reference sequence). As DNA, the CDR3 is TGTGCCAGTAGTATGGGACAGGGGAAACAGCCCCAGCATTTT. It specifies CASSMGQGKQPQHF.

The gene calls are TRBV5-8 and TRBJ2-7; the match to TRBD1 covers 8 bases. Germline V gene sequence: CDR1 SGHTS, CDR2 YDEGEE. Trimming removed 0 bases from V and 6 bases from J; junction bases left unmatched: 8. The CDR3 is 15 amino acids. The chain's CDR3 is CASSLAGGFVGEQYF. The DNA of the CDR3 is TGTGCCAGCAGCTTGGCAGGGGGCTTCGTCGGCGAGCAGTACTTC.

The J gene is TRBJ1-3, the V gene TRBV7-9; 10 nucleotides line up with TRBD1. Germline values: CDR1 SEHNR, CDR2 FQNEAQ (reference sequence). The CDR3 is 15 residues long. After removal of 5 bases from V and 1 base from J, the junction contained 2 bases not matched to a gene. The CDR3 coding sequence is TGTGCCAGCAGCCGACAGGGGGCTTCTGGAAACACCATATATTTT. Amino acid sequence: CASSRQGASGNTIYF.

The chain recombines TRBV7-8 with TRBJ1-3; 9 bases match TRBD1. J was trimmed by 8 bases and V by 0 bases; bases with no gene match: 5. The germline gives CDR1 SGHVS, CDR2 FQNEAQ. This CDR3 has 15 residues. In DNA, the CDR3 is TGTGCCAGCAGCTTAGCGGGACAGGGAGGGTACACCATATATTTT. Translation: CASSLAGQGGYTIYF. The entire variable domain, with the rest obtained from reference TRBV7-8 and TRBJ1-3, is as follows: GAGVSQSPRYKVAKRGQDVALRCDPISGHVSLFWYQQALGQGPEFLTYFQNEAQLDKSGLPSDRFFAERPEGSVSTLKIQRTQQEDSAVYLCASSLAGQGGYTIYFGEGSWLTVV.

CDR3 sequence: CASSSLTDTEAFF. Written as DNA, the CDR3 is TGTGCCAGCAGCTCCTTGACAGACACTGAAGCTTTCTTT. The rearrangement links TRBV11-2 to TRBJ1-1; perhaps TRBD1 as D (5 bases). Trimming left V 4 bases short and J 3 bases short, with 9 bases between. In germline, CDR1 is SGHAT, CDR2 FQNNGV. The CDR3 totals 13 residues.

In its sample, this clone was seen once. The CDR3 is CSVEDFRHSYNEQFF. The DNA for the CDR3 is TGCAGCGTTGAAGATTTCAGGCACTCATACAATGAGCAGTTCTTC. The chain uses TRBV29-1 and TRBJ2-1; unclear D gene. Per the germline V gene, CDR1 is SQVTM and CDR2 is ANQGSEA. The CDR3 sequence is 15 residues long. Trimming stripped 0 bases from V and 4 bases from J, with 13 bases between.

The chain uses TRBV30 and TRBJ2-2; TRBD1 aligns across 9 bases. Trimming at V came to 3 bases and at J to 5 bases, leaving 10 bases not matched to a gene. CDR3 length equals 16 residues. Per the germline V gene, CDR1 is GTSNPN and CDR2 is SVGIG (reference sequence). CDR3 sequence reads: CAWRPQGALITGELFF. In DNA, the CDR3 is TGTGCCTGGAGGCCACAGGGGGCGTTAATAACCGGGGAGCTGTTTTTT.